This TCR beta chain derives from a study of T cell changes during pregnancy in multiple sclerosis. Repertoires were generated with immunoSEQ multiplex PCR, while TCRdb's copy carries only in-frame clones and drops some. The sample carries tens of thousands of clones, almost 95% recorded once. From germline, CDR1 is MNHEY and CDR2 SMNVEV (reference sequence). Trimming took 3 bases from V and 1 from J, leaving 9 bases between them. The CDR3 is 14 residues long. The specimen was peripheral blood, collected before pregnancy. The receptor comes from a female donor with multiple sclerosis, enrolled in a pregnancy study. The chain is built from TRBV27 and TRBJ1-1; no firm D call. CDR3 region: CASSFQRQNTEAFF. The CDR3, as DNA: TGTGCCAGCAGTTTTCAGCGGCAGAACACTGAAGCTTTCTTT.